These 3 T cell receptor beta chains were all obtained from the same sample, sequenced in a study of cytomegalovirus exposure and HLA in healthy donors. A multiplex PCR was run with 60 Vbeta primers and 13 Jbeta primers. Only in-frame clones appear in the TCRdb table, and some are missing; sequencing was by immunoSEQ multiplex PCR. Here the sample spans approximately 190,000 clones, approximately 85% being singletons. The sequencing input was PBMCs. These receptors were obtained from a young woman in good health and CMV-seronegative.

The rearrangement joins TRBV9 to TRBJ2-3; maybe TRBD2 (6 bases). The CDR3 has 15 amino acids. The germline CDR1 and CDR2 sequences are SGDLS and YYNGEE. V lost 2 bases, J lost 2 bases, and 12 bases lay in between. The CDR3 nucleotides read TGTGCCAGCAGCGTTCTAGCGCCGACCACAGATACGCAGTATTTT. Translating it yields CASSVLAPTTDTQYF.

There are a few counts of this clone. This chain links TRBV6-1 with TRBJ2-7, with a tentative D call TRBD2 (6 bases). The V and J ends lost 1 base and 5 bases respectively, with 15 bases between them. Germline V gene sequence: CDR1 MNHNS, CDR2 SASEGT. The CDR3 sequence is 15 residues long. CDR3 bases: TGTGCCAGCAGTGAAGAGGTGGGAGCGGGCAACGAGCAGTACTTC. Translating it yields CASSEEVGAGNEQYF.

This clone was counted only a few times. CDR3 in amino acids: CASSGLPGQFATNEKLFF. The CDR3 DNA reads TGCGCCAGCAGTGGATTACCGGGACAGTTTGCAACTAATGAAAAACTGTTTTTT. The gene calls are TRBV5-1 and TRBJ1-4; 7 positions agree with TRBD1. Germline loops: CDR1 SGHRS, CDR2 YFSETQ. The CDR3 loop spans 18 amino acids. V lost 5 bases, J lost 0 bases, and 13 bases stayed unmatched.